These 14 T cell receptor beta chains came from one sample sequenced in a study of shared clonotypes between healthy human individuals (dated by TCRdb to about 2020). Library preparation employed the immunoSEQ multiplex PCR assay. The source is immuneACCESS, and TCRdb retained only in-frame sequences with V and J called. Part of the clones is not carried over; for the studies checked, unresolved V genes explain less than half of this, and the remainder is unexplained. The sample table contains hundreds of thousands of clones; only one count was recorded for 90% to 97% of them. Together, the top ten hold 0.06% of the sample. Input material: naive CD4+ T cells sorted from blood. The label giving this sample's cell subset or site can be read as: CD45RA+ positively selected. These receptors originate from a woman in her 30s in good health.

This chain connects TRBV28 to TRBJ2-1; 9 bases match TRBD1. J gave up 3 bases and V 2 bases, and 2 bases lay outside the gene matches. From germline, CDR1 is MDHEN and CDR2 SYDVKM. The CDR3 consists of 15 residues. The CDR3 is CASSLRDRDYNEQFF. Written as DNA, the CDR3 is TGTGCCAGCAGTTTAAGGGACAGGGACTACAATGAGCAGTTCTTC.

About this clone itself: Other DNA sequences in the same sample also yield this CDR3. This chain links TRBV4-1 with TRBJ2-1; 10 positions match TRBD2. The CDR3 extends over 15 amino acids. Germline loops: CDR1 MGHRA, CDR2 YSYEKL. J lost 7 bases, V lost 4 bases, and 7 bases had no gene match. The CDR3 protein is CASSLLAGVGNEQFF. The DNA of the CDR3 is TGCGCCAGCAGCCTGCTAGCGGGAGTGGGGAATGAGCAGTTCTTC.

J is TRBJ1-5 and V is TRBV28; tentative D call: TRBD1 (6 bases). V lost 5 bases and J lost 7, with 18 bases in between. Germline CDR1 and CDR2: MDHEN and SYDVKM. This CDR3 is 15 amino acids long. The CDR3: CASSPYRVDEQPQHF. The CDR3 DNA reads TGTGCCAGCAGTCCTTACAGGGTGGACGAACAGCCCCAGCATTTT.

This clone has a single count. In DNA, the CDR3 is TGTGCCAGCAGTGAATATGGCAAGTCCTACGAGCAGTACTTC. This gives the protein CASSEYGKSYEQYF. The chain has TRBV25-1 and TRBJ2-7; D is unclear. V was cut by 0 bases and J by 1 base, with 7 bases left in between. The CDR3 spans 14 residues. The germline CDR1 and CDR2 sequences are MGHDK and SYGVNS.

The CDR3 nucleotides are TGTGCCAGCTCAGATGGGAAAGGGTACGAGCAGTACTTC. Encoded protein: CASSDGKGYEQYF. This chain connects TRBV18 to TRBJ2-7; D is undetermined. Germline values: CDR1 KGHSH, CDR2 LQKENI. With 5 bases removed from V and 4 bases from J, the gap between germline ends came to 12 bases. The CDR3 contains 13 residues.

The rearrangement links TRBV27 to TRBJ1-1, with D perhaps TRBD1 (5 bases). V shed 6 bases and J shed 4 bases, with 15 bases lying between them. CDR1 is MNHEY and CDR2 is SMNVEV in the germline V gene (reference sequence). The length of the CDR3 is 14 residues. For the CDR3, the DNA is TGTGCCAGCAGATGGAGGGGAGGGCTCACTGAAGCTTTCTTT. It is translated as CASRWRGGLTEAFF.

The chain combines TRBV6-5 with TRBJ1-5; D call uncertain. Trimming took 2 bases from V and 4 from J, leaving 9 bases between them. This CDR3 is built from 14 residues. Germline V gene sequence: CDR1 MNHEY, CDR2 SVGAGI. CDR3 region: CASSYILLNQPQHF. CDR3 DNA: TGTGCCAGCAGTTACATCCTATTAAATCAGCCCCAGCATTTT.

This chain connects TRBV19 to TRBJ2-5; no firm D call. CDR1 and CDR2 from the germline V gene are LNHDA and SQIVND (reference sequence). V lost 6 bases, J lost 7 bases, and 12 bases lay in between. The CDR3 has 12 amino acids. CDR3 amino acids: CASSPGGVTQYF. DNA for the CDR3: TGTGCCAGTAGCCCGGGTGGGGTGACCCAGTACTTC.

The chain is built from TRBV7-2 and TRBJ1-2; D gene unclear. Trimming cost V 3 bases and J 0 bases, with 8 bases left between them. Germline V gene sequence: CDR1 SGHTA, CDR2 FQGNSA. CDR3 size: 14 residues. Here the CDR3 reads CASSFDGSNYGYTF. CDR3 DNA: TGTGCCAGCAGCTTTGACGGATCTAACTATGGCTACACCTTC.

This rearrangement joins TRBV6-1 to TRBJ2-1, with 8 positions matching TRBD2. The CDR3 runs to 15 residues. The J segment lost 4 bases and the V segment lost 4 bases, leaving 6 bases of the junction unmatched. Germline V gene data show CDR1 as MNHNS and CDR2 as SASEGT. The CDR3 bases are TGTGCCAGCAGTGCTGAGGCGGGAGGATACAATGAGCAGTTCTTC. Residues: CASSAEAGGYNEQFF.

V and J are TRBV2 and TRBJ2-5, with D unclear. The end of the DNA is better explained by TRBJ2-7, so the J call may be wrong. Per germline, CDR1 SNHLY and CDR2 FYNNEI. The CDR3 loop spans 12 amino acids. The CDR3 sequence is CASSDRHYEQYF. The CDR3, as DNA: TGTGCCAGCAGTGACAGGCACTACGAGCAGTACTTC.

The chain's CDR3 is CASSVGGLASQYF. The DNA of the CDR3 is TGTGCCAGCAGCGTAGGTGGACTAGCATCGCAGTATTTT. V usage is TRBV9 and J usage is TRBJ2-3, with 8 bases lining up with TRBD2. Trimming removed 0 bases from V and 10 bases from J; junction bases left unmatched: 4. This CDR3 has 13 residues. Germline loops: CDR1 SGDLS, CDR2 YYNGEE.

CDR3 DNA sequence: TGCGCCAGCAGCTTAGCGGGAGTGCGCGAGCAGTACTTC. Translating it yields CASSLAGVREQYF. The genes are TRBV5-1 and TRBJ2-7, with 8 bases matching TRBD2. Trimming at V came to 2 bases and at J to 6 bases, leaving 4 bases not matched to a gene. The germline V gene encodes CDR1 SGHRS and CDR2 YFSETQ. The CDR3 sequence is 13 residues long.

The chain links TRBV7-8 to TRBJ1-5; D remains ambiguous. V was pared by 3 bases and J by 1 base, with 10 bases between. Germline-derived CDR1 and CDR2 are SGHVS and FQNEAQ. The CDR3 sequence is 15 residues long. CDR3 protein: CASSLGRVSNQPQHF. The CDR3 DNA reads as TGTGCCAGCAGCTTGGGGAGGGTAAGCAATCAGCCCCAGCATTTT.